The 16 T cell receptor beta chains listed next were all sequenced from one sample in a study of cytomegalovirus exposure and HLA in healthy donors. Primers: 60 Vbeta forward and 13 Jbeta reverse. This table comes from immunoSEQ multiplex PCR, and its TCRdb copy is limited to in-frame clones, with some not included. This repertoire shows 85,000 to 100,000 clones, about 79% found once; its top ten account for about 3.5%. The sequencing input was PBMCs. These receptors all come from a male donor in good health and CMV-seropositive.

This clone was observed once. The chain is built from TRBV5-6 and TRBJ2-7; 11 nucleotides match TRBD1. V was clipped by 4 bases and J by 5 bases; unmatched bases: 5. CDR3 size: 14 residues. CDR1 is SGHDT and CDR2 is YYEEEE in the germline V gene. The CDR3 DNA sequence: TGTGCCAGCAGCGGGACAGGGGGAGTAGACGAGCAGTACTTC. It is translated as CASSGTGGVDEQYF.

The chain has TRBV4-2 and TRBJ1-6; D remains ambiguous. The V gene lost 4 bases and the J gene lost 7 bases, with 5 bases spanning the gap. CDR1 is LGHNA and CDR2 is YNFKEQ in the germline V gene. The CDR3 has 12 amino acids. CDR3 in DNA: TGTGCCAGCAGCCGAGGGAATTCACCCCTCCACTTT. Amino acid sequence: CASSRGNSPLHF.

The chain has TRBV7-8 and TRBJ2-7; TRBD1 aligns across 7 bases. The trim removed 5 bases at V and 6 bases at J, leaving 10 bases unmatched. Germline loops: CDR1 SGHVS, CDR2 FQNEAQ. The CDR3 is made up of 14 amino acids. The CDR3 loop reads CASSIGQVPSEQYF. In nucleotides, the CDR3 is TGTGCCAGCAGCATCGGACAGGTCCCCAGCGAGCAGTACTTC.

The chain couples TRBV12-5 to TRBJ1-1, with D unresolved. Germline-derived CDR1 and CDR2 are LGHNT and FRNRAP. V was cut by 2 bases and J by 1 base, with 8 bases left in between. The CDR3 contains 14 residues. Here the CDR3 reads CASGLRESNTEAFF. CDR3 DNA sequence: TGTGCTAGTGGTTTGCGGGAATCGAACACTGAAGCTTTCTTT.

The chain employs TRBV30 and TRBJ1-1; D is possibly TRBD1 (6 bases). The CDR3 spans 14 residues. Germline lookup yields CDR1 GTSNPN and CDR2 SVGIG (reference sequence). Trimming took 3 bases from V and 4 from J, leaving 15 bases between them. The CDR3 nucleotides read TGTGCCTGGAGGCACAGGGATCGAACCACTGAAGCTTTCTTT. Translation gives CAWRHRDRTTEAFF.

This clone occurred once. The chain has TRBV13 and TRBJ1-2; 9 bases align to TRBD1. There are 13 residues in the CDR3. Germline CDR1 and CDR2: PRHDT and FYEKMQ (reference sequence). J was trimmed by 9 bases and V by 5 bases; bases with no gene match: 7. The CDR3 here is CASSPGQGNSYTF. In DNA, the CDR3 is TGTGCCAGCAGCCCAGGACAGGGGAATAGCTACACCTTC.

The rearrangement uses TRBV18 and TRBJ1-1, with 12 bases aligning to TRBD1. Germline V CDR1 and CDR2: KGHSH, LQKENI. This CDR3 is 14 amino acids long. J was trimmed by 8 bases and V by 0 bases; bases with no gene match: 1. The chain's CDR3 is CASSPPGTGGEAFF. The CDR3 nucleotides read TGTGCCAGCTCACCACCGGGGACAGGGGGCGAAGCTTTCTTT.

With regard to this clone: This is likely a read error, given that the CDR3 carries no conserved phenylalanine or tryptophan at its end. The chain is built from TRBV5-1 and TRBJ1-2; D gene unclear. Trimming pared 0 bases from V and 2 bases from J, leaving 11 bases between. This CDR3 contains 15 residues. CDR1 is SGHRS and CDR2 is YFSETQ in the germline V gene. Here the CDR3 DNA reads TGCGCCAGCAGCTTGGAAGCGGATAGGAACTATGGCTACACCCTC. The encoded protein is CASSLEADRNYGYTL.

V usage is TRBV6-1 and J usage is TRBJ2-1; 7 bases align to TRBD1. This CDR3 is built from 15 residues. CDR1 and CDR2 (germline): MNHNS, SASEGT. V shed 11 bases, J shed 2 bases, and the junction held 12 bases outside the gene matches. The CDR3 nucleotides read TGTGCCTTGCACTCACCGGGACAGCCCTACAATGAGCAGTTCTTC. Protein sequence: CALHSPGQPYNEQFF.

A single count supports this clone. This chain uses TRBV19 with TRBJ1-2; D is uncertain. CDR1 and CDR2 (germline): LNHDA, SQIVND (reference sequence). This CDR3 has 14 amino acids. The ends were cut back, 8 bases at V and 5 bases at J, with 18 bases in the middle. The CDR3 DNA follows: TGTGCCAGTTTACGCGGGCTTGGGGTATATGGCTACACCTTC. Protein product: CASLRGLGVYGYTF.

The sample holds one count of this clone. This chain connects TRBV5-1 to TRBJ2-2, with TRBD2 matching 12 bases. The trim removed 2 bases at V and 4 bases at J, leaving 3 bases unmatched. Germline V gene sequence: CDR1 SGHRS, CDR2 YFSETQ. The CDR3 has 16 residues. The DNA for the CDR3 is TGCGCCAGCAGCTTTACTAGCGGGGGGCGCACCGGGGAGCTGTTTTTT. Amino acid sequence: CASSFTSGGRTGELFF. Full variable domain (outside the CDR3, taken from reference TRBV5-1 and TRBJ2-2): KAGVTQTPRYLIKTRGQQVTLSCSPISGHRSVSWYQQTPGQGLQFLFEYFSETQRNKGNFPGRFSGRQFSNSRSEMNVSTLELGDSALYLCASSFTSGGRTGELFFGEGSRLTVL.

The chain recombines TRBV30 with TRBJ1-2; D not resolved. Trimming took off 4 bases at V and 7 bases at J, with 16 bases between the two ends. Germline assignment: CDR1 GTSNPN and CDR2 SVGIG (reference sequence). The CDR3 contains 13 residues. DNA for the CDR3: TGTGCCTGGAAGTGGAGGAGGGAAGCTGGCTACACCTTC. Translated: CAWKWRREAGYTF.

This chain joins TRBV9 and TRBJ2-1; D possibly corresponds to TRBD2 (6 bases). This CDR3 is 16 amino acids long. Trimming shortened V by 0 bases and J by 6 bases, and 16 bases separated the two germline ends. Germline V gene sequence: CDR1 SGDLS, CDR2 YYNGEE. The CDR3 sequence is CASSVVSQTRSNEQFF. Here the CDR3 DNA reads TGTGCCAGCAGCGTAGTCTCCCAGACTAGGTCCAATGAGCAGTTCTTC.

The rearrangement uses TRBV5-1 and TRBJ2-1, with a possible D match to TRBD1 (5 bases). The CDR3 extends over 11 amino acids. CDR1 SGHRS and CDR2 YFSETQ come from the germline V gene. Trimming left V 0 bases short and J 10 bases short, with 5 bases between. The CDR3 region has the DNA TGCGCCAGCAGCTTGGACAGGGAGCAGTTCTTC. Its protein is CASSLDREQFF.

V and J are TRBV15 and TRBJ2-1; the D gene is possibly TRBD2 (6 bases). Looked up from germline, CDR1 is LNHNV and CDR2 is YYDKDF (reference sequence). This CDR3 comprises 16 residues. Trimming pared 0 bases from V and 4 bases from J, leaving 13 bases between. CDR3 DNA: TGTGCCACCAGCAGAGATCGGGGACTCATGTACAATGAGCAGTTCTTC. Its translation: CATSRDRGLMYNEQFF. Using reference TRBV15 and TRBJ2-1 for the parts outside the CDR3, the full variable domain is DAMVIQNPRYQVTQFGKPVTLSCSQTLNHNVMYWYQQKSSQAPKLLFHYYDKDFNNEADTPDNFQSRRPNTSFCFLDIRSPGLGDTAMYLCATSRDRGLMYNEQFFGPGTRLTVL.

The chain recombines TRBV5-1 with TRBJ2-2; D is unresolved. This CDR3 is built from 14 residues. Trimming pared 1 base from V and 1 base from J, leaving 5 bases between. The germline gives CDR1 SGHRS, CDR2 YFSETQ. This CDR3 reads CASSLFQNTGELFF. The DNA for the CDR3 is TGCGCCAGCAGCTTGTTCCAGAACACCGGGGAGCTGTTTTTT.